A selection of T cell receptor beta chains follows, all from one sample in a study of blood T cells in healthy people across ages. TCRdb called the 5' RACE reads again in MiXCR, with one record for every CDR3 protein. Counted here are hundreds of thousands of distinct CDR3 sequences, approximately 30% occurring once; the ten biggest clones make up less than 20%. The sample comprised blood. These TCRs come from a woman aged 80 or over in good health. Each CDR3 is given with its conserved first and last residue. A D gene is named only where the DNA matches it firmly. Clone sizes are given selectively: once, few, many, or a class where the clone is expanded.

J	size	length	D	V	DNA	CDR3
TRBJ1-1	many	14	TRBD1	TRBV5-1	TGTGCCAGCAGTTCAGGACAGGGGAACACTGAAGCTTTCTTT	CASSSGQGNTEAFF
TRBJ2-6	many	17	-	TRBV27	TGTGCCAGCAGTAGGGACGTCGGTGGTAGTGGGGCCAACGTCCTGACTTTC	CASSRDVGGSGANVLTF
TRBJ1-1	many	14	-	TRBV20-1	TGCAGTGCTAGAGCCTGGGAGACTGACACTGAAGCTTTCTTT	CSARAWETDTEAFF
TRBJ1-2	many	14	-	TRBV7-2	TGTGCCAGCAGCTTCCTACAGGGATCGGGAGGCTACACCTTC	CASSFLQGSGGYTF
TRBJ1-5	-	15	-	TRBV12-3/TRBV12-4	TGTGCCAGCAGTTTACATTGGGGTAGCAATCAGCCCCAGCATTTT	CASSLHWGSNQPQHF
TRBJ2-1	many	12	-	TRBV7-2	TGTGCCAGCAGCTTAGGACTGCTTGAGCAGTTCTTC	CASSLGLLEQFF
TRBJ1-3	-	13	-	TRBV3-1	TGTGCCAGCAGCCAAGATGGGGGCCACACCATATATTTT	CASSQDGGHTIYF
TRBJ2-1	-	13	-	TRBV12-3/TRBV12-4	TGTGCCAGCAGACCGGACGGGTACAATGAGCAGTTCTTC	CASRPDGYNEQFF
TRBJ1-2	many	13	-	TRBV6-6	TGTGCCAGCAGTTATGGGGGCGACTATGGCTACACCTTC	CASSYGGDYGYTF
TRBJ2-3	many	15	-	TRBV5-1	TGCGCCAGCAGCCCGACGGGCCATAGCACAGATACGCAGTATTTT	CASSPTGHSTDTQYF
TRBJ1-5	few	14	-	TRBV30	TGTGCCTGGAGTGTGGGGCAGACACGGCAGCCCCAGCATTTT	CAWSVGQTRQPQHF
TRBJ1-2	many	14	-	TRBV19	TGTGCCAGTAGTGGGGGCCCGGGGGACTATGGCTACACCTTC	CASSGGPGDYGYTF
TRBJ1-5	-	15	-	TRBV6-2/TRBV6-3	TGTACCAGCAGTTACGTGACAGATAGCAATCAGCCCCAGCATTTT	CTSSYVTDSNQPQHF
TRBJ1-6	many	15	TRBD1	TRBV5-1	TGCGCCAGCAGCTGGCAGGGGGCTGAGGATTCACCCCTCCACTTT	CASSWQGAEDSPLHF
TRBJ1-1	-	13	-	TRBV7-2	TGTGCCGGCAGCCCTAGAGTGAACACTGAGGCTTTCTTT	CAGSPRVNTEAFF
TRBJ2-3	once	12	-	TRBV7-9	TGTGCCAGCACCTTAAACTTGGATACGCAGTATTTT	CASTLNLDTQYF
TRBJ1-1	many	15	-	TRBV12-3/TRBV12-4	TGTGCCAGCGGAAGGGGGGCGAGGATGAACACTGAAGCTTTCTTT	CASGRGARMNTEAFF
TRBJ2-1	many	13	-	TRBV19	TGTGCCAGTAGTTCCAGGAGTGCCAAGGAGCAGTTCTTC	CASSSRSAKEQFF
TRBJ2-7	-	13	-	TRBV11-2	TGTGCCAGCAGCTTTGGCGCAACCTACGAGCAGTACTTC	CASSFGATYEQYF
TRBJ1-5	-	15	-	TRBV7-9	TGTGCCAGCAGCCCGGGGGAGTCTAGCAATCAGCCCCAGCATTTT	CASSPGESSNQPQHF
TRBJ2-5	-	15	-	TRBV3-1	TGTGCCAGCAGCCCCCCCGGGGCTAGCGTCTGGGAGCAGTACTTC	CASSPPGASVWEQYF
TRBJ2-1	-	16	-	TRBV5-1	TGCGCCAACAGCTTGGCTCCCCAGAGCTCCTACAATGAGCAGTTCTTC	CANSLAPQSSYNEQFF
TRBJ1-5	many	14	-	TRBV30	TGTGCCTGGAGGGGCAGGGGCGGCAATCAGCCCCAGCATTTT	CAWRGRGGNQPQHF
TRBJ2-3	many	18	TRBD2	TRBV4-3	TGCGCCAGCAGCCACAGACCAGAAATAGCGGGGCGGTCAGATACGCAGTATTTT	CASSHRPEIAGRSDTQYF
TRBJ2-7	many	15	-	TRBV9	TGTGCCAGCAGCCCCTGGAGCGGACAAGCCTACGAGCAGTACTTC	CASSPWSGQAYEQYF
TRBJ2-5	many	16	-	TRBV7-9	TGTGCCAGCAGCTTAGAGGTCAGGCGGAGACAAGAGACCCAGTACTTC	CASSLEVRRRQETQYF
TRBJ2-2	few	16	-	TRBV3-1	TGTGCCAGCAGCCAAGATCCTCGGCCAGGCGGAGGGGAGCTGTTTTTT	CASSQDPRPGGGELFF
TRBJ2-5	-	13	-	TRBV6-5	TGTGCCAGCAGTTCGTCCCTTTTAGAGACCCAGTACTTC	CASSSSLLETQYF
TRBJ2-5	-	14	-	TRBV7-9	TGTGCCAGCAGCTTATTGTCTAGCCGGGAGACCCAGTACTTC	CASSLLSSRETQYF
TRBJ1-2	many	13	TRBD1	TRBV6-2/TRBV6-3	TGTGCCAGCAGGCTGACAGGGGGCGACGGCTACACCTTC	CASRLTGGDGYTF
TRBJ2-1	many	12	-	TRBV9	TGTGCCAGCAGCCCGTTATCGGATGAGCAGTTCTTC	CASSPLSDEQFF
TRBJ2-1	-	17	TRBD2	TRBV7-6	TGTGCCAGCAGCCCGGTGTATGGGGCTAGCGGCCACAAAGAGCAGTTCTTC	CASSPVYGASGHKEQFF